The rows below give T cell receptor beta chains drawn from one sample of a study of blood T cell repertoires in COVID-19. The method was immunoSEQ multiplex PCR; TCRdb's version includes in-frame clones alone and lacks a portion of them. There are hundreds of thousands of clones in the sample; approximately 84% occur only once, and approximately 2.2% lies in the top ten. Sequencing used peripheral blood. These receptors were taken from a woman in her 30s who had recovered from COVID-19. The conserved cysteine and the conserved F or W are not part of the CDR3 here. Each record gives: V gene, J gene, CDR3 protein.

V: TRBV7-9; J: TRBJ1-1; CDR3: ASSHGGSDTEAF
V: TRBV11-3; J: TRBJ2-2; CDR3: ASSLGGQGAGELF
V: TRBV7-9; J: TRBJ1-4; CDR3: ASTSVGDKLGEKLF
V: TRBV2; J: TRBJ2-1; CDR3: ASSYRGRGEQF
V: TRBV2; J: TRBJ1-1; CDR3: ASTSGENTEAF
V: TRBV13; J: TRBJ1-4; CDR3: ASSLRGINEKLF
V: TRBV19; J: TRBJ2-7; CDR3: ASSILAGAYEQY
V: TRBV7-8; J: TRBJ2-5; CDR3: ASSTWTSGIGETQY
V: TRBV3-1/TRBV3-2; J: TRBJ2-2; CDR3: ASSQEGGSTGELF
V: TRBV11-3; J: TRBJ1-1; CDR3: ASSLDLETEAF